The source of this TCR beta chain is a study of CD4 T cells in relation to SARS-CoV-2 and coronaviruses. Overall study findings and caveats: Around 62% of donors had memory CD4+ clonotypes crossrecognizing SARS-CoV-2 and common cold coronavirus spike.

Libraries were prepared by immunoSEQ multiplex PCR; TCRdb keeps only in-frame clonotypes and omits some of them. The profile shows tens of thousands of clones, 70% to 85% of them singletons. The CDR3 runs 16 residues. Germline CDR1 MNHEY, CDR2 SVGAGI. Note on this clone: Its target is not known. The junction departs from the called germline gene at one end, perhaps through a read error.

CD4 enrichment then naive enrichment separated naive from memory CD4+ cells. The source material was memory CD4+ T cells from PBMCs, cultured in vitro. The TCR comes from an adult with COVID-19. V is TRBV6-5 and J is TRBJ2-5, with 7 bases aligning to TRBD1. The chain's CDR3 is CASSYTSGTVNPPLHF. The DNA for the CDR3 is TGTGCCAGCAGTTACACCTCTGGGACAGTTAACCCCCCTCTCCACTTC.